Shown below are 16 T cell receptor beta chains from a single sample sequenced in a study of monozygotic twins with inflammatory bowel disease. Following a re-call of the 5' RACE reads, TCRdb has one entry per CDR3 protein and lacks DNA. In all, the sample yields a few hundred thousand distinct CDR3 sequences. Sequenced sample: blood. The receptors come from a human donor with ulcerative colitis or Crohn's disease, or a healthy co-twin of an affected twin (not recorded which).

CDR3 sequence: CATSREGGGQPQHF. The chain joins TRBV15 to TRBJ1-5; TCRdb proposes TRBD1, but this gene call is untestable without DNA. Germline V gene lookup returns CDR1 LNHNV and CDR2 YYDKDF (reference sequence). This CDR3 is 14 amino acids long.

The genes are TRBV29-1 and TRBJ2-1; TCRdb's D call, TRBD2, is unchecked because there is no DNA. CDR3 size: 13 residues. From germline, CDR1 is SQVTM and CDR2 ANQGSEA. CDR3 residues: CSVLAGGPGEQFF.

The V call is TRBV7-2, the J call TRBJ2-3; TCRdb picks TRBD2, but there is no DNA to check that call. Germline loops: CDR1 SGHTA, CDR2 FQGNSA. This CDR3 has 17 residues. The CDR3 loop is CASSSRGAGGASDTQYF.

This chain links TRBV20-1 with TRBJ1-2. CDR1 is DFQATT and CDR2 is SNEGSKA in the germline V gene (reference sequence). The CDR3 contains 12 residues. CDR3 amino acids: CSARGTRLSYTF.

The chain recombines TRBV6-1 with TRBJ2-3; TCRdb calls TRBD1, which cannot be checked without DNA. The CDR3 sequence is 16 residues long. Germline V gene sequence: CDR1 MNHNS, CDR2 SASEGT. The CDR3 sequence is CASRERGGYGPDTQYF.

The CDR3 here is CASSLIGVTDTQYF. The chain employs TRBV5-1 and TRBJ2-3. The CDR3 sequence is 14 residues long. Germline CDR1 reads SGHRS; CDR2 reads YFSETQ.

This chain joins TRBV6-2 or TRBV6-3 and TRBJ2-7; TCRdb calls TRBD1, which cannot be checked without DNA. The germline V gene encodes CDR1 MNHEY and CDR2 SVGEGT. The CDR3 runs to 14 residues. The CDR3 loop is CASSYSPRGNEQYF.

The chain links TRBV10-3 to TRBJ1-2. Germline V CDR1 and CDR2: ENHRY, SYGVKD. The CDR3 is 11 residues long. CDR3 residues: CAISESSDYTF.

The chain carries TRBV5-1 and TRBJ1-2. The CDR3 contains 15 residues. Germline V gene lookup returns CDR1 SGHRS and CDR2 YFSETQ. The CDR3 here is CASSLVLGNNYGYTF.

The V and J genes are TRBV20-1 and TRBJ2-7; TCRdb reports TRBD2, a call that lacks DNA to check it against. The CDR3 is 13 amino acids. Germline values: CDR1 DFQATT, CDR2 SNEGSKA (reference sequence). CDR3: CSARSSGGEAQYF.

The gene calls are TRBV5-1 and TRBJ1-4; without DNA, the TCRdb call of TRBD1 cannot be checked. Germline CDR1 is SGHRS and CDR2 is YFSETQ. This CDR3 region has 13 residues. CDR3 amino acids: CASSKGPNEKLFF.

The chain combines TRBV27 with TRBJ2-1; TCRdb returns TRBD2, unconfirmable since there is no DNA. Per the germline V gene, CDR1 is MNHEY and CDR2 is SMNVEV (reference sequence). The CDR3 runs to 14 residues. CDR3 region: CASSLPGGRNEQFF.

CDR3 in amino acids: CASSGGGSGVPYNEQFF. This rearrangement joins TRBV12-3 or TRBV12-4 to TRBJ2-1; TCRdb's D gene call, TRBD1, goes unchecked for lack of DNA. The CDR3 is made up of 17 amino acids.

This chain's CDR3 is CASSNTGQATEAFF. This sequence joins TRBV25-1 and TRBJ1-1; absent DNA, TCRdb's TRBD1 call cannot be checked. The CDR3 has 14 residues. Germline assignment: CDR1 MGHDK and CDR2 SYGVNS.

J is TRBJ2-7 and V is TRBV6-2 or TRBV6-3; the TCRdb D gene call, TRBD1, has no DNA to confirm it. Germline lookup yields CDR1 MNHEY and CDR2 SVGEGT. The CDR3 extends over 15 amino acids. CDR3 amino acids: CASSPIWAEGDEQYF.

CDR3 region: CASFDGHNQPQHF. The chain couples TRBV28 to TRBJ1-5. This CDR3 comprises 13 residues. Germline V CDR1 and CDR2: MDHEN, SYDVKM.